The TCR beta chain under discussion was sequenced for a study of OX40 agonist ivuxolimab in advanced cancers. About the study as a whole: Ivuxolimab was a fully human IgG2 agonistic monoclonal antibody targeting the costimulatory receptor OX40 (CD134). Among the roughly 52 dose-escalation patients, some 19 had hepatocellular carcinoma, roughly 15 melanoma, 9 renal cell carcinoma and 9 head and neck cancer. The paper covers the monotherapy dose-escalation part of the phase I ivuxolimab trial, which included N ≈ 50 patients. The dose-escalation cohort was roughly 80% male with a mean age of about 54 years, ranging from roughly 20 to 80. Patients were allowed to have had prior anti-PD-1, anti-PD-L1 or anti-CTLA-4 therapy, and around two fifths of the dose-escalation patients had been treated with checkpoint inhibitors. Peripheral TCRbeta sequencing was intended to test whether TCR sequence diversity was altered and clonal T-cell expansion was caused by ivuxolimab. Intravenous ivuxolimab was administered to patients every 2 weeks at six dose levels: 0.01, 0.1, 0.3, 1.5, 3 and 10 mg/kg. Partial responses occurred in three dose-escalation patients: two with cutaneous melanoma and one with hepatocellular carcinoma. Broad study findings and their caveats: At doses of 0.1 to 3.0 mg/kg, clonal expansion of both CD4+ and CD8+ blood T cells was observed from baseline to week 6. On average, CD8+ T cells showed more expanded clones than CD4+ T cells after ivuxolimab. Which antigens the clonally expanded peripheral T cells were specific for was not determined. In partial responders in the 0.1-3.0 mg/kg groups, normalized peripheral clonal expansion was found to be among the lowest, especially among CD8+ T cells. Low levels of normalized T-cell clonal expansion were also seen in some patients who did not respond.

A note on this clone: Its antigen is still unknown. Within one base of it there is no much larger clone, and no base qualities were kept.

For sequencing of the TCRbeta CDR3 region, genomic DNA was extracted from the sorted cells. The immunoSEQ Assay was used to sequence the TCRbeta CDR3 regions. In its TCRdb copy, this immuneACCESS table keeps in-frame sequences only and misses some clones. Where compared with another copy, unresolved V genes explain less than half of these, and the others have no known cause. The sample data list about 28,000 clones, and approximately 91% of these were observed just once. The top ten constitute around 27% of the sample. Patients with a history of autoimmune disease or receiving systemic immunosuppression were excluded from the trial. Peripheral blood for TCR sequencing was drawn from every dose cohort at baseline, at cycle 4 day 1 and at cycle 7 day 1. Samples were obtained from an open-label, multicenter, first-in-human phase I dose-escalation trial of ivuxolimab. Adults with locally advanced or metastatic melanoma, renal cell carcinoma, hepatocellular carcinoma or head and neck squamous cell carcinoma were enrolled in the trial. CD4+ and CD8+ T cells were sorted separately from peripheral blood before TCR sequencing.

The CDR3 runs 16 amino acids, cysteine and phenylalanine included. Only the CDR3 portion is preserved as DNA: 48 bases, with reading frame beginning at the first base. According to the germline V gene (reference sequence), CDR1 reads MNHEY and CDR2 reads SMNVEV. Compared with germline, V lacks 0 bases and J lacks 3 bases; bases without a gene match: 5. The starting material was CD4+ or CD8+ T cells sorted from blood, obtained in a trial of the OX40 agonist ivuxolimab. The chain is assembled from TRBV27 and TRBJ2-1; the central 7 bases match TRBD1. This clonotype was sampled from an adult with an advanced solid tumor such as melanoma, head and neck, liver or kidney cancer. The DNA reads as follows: TGTGCCAGCAGTTTATCGGCCGGGACAGTCTACAATGAGCAGTTCTTC. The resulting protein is CASSLSAGTVYNEQFF.